This T cell receptor beta chain was sequenced in a study of blood T cell repertoires in COVID-19. About the study: COVID-19 samples collected from the United States, Italy and Spain covered acute and convalescent phases. Sample material is recorded as cDNA or gDNA derived from T cells, B-cell-depleted T cells, or PBMCs.

The cohort comprised adults aged 18 to 89 years residing in 20 to 30 US areas. In germline, CDR1 is MNHNS, CDR2 SASEGT. V was trimmed by 3 bases and J by 6 bases, leaving 14 bases between them. This CDR3 is built from 15 residues. Authors' processing steps: Reference gene primer amplification gave nucleated cell count estimates. Data came from immunoSEQ multiplex PCR; TCRdb stores just in-frame clones and leaves some out. V, J and clone size reflect that table, while D and trimming were determined from the DNA. The table includes 150,000 to 200,000 clones, 83% detected once. The rearrangement uses TRBV6-1 and TRBJ2-2; D is ambiguous. The sequenced material came from PBMCs or T cells enriched from blood (not recorded which). This clonotype was obtained from a woman aged 45 to 65 in a cohort exposed to, infected with or recovered from COVID-19 (not recorded which). The CDR3 DNA is TGTGCCAGCAGTGATACTTCCAGGTTCCCCGGGGAGCTGTTTTTT. This translates into CASSDTSRFPGELFF.